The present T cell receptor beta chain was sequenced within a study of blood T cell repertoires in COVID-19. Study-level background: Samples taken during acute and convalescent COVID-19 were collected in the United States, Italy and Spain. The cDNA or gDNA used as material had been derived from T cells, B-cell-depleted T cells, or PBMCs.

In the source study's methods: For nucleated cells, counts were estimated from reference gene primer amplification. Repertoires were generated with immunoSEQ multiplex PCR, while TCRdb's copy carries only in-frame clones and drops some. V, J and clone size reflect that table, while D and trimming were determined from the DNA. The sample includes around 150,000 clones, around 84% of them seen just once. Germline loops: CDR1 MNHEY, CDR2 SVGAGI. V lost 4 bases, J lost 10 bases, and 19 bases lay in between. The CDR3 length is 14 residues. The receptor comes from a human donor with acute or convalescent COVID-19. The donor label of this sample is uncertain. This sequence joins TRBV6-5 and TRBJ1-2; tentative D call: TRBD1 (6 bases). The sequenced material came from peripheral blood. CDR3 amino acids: CASSSGGQTFHYTF. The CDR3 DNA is TGTGCCAGCAGTTCCGGTGGACAGACCTTTCACTACACCTTC.